This T cell receptor beta chain is from a study of early T cells in non-severe SARS-CoV-2 infection. Across the whole study: Investigators sequenced bulk RNA drawn from unsorted whole blood, and chains remained unpaired.

This clonotype came up many times. TCRdb processed the 5' RACE reads anew with MiXCR; each CDR3 protein has one entry. The repertoire holds roughly 20,000 distinct CDR3 sequences, with more than 4% as singletons. Source material: whole blood. This sequence was found in an adult who was a healthcare worker with PCR-confirmed SARS-CoV-2 infection or an uninfected control (not recorded which).

In DNA, the CDR3 is TGTGCCAGCAGCTTCATGCAGGGCAACACTGAAGCTTTCTTT. Translating it yields CASSFMQGNTEAFF. The genes are TRBV5-5 and TRBJ1-1; perhaps TRBD1 as D (5 bases). The length of the CDR3 is 14 residues. Germline V lookup: CDR1 SGHKS, CDR2 YYEKEE (reference sequence). The V gene lost 2 bases and the J gene lost 2 bases, with 10 bases spanning the gap.